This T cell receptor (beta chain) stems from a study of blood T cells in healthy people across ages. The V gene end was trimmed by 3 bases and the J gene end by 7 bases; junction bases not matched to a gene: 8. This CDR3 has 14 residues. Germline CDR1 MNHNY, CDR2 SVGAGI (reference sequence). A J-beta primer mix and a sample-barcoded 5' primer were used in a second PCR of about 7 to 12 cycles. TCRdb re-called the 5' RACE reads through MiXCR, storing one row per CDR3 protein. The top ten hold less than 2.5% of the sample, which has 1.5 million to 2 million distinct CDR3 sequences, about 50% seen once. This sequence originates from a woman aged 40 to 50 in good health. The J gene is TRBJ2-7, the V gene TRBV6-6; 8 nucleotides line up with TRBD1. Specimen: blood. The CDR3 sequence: CASSYGTGALEQYF. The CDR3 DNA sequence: TGTGCCAGCAGTTATGGGACAGGTGCTCTGGAGCAGTACTTC.